Below, 15 T cell receptor beta chains from the same sample are listed, as sequenced in a study of identical twins. MiXCR, applied by TCRdb to the 5' RACE reads, yields one record per CDR3 protein. Among around 650,000 distinct CDR3 sequences, about 7.6% were seen once, and the ten largest hold roughly 1.5%. This sample also appeared in a second study, on yellow fever vaccine responses in identical twins.

Sequenced material: PBMCs. The receptors derive from a woman aged 18-29 years in good health.

The sample holds many counts of this clonotype. The chain carries TRBV24-1 and TRBJ2-1, with 11 positions matching TRBD2. Germline CDR1 reads KGHDR; CDR2 reads SFDVKD. With 1 base clipped from V and 3 bases from J, the junction kept 1 base outside the gene matches. This CDR3 is 16 amino acids long. CDR3: CATSDFSGRDYNEQFF. The CDR3 nucleotides are TGTGCCACCAGTGATTTTAGCGGGAGGGACTACAATGAGCAGTTCTTC.

This sequence joins TRBV20-1 and TRBJ2-3; no clear D. The CDR3 has 11 residues. The ends were cut back, 3 bases at V and 4 bases at J, with 5 bases in the middle. Germline CDR1 and CDR2: DFQATT and SNEGSKA (reference sequence). CDR3 sequence (DNA): TGCAGTGCTAGCCAAGCAGATACGCAGTATTTT. Protein sequence: CSASQADTQYF.

In this sample, this clonotype turned up many times. V usage is TRBV12-3 or TRBV12-4 and J usage is TRBJ2-5, with a tentative D call TRBD2 (5 bases). The CDR3 extends over 15 amino acids. The germline V and J ends were trimmed by 2 bases and 5 bases, with 15 bases remaining between them. CDR3 in DNA: TGTGCCAGCAGTTTATTACCGGGAAGGGCGGAGACCCAGTACTTC. As protein: CASSLLPGRAETQYF.

This clonotype was seen a handful of times. The chain uses TRBV6-1 and TRBJ2-4; 7 nucleotides match TRBD1. Per the germline V gene, CDR1 is MNHNS and CDR2 is SASEGT. V trimming: 3 bases; J trimming: 4 bases; junction bases outside the gene matches: 6. This CDR3 is 15 amino acids long. CDR3 DNA: TGTGCCAGCAGTGACCCAGGGGGTACAAAAAACATTCAGTACTTC. As protein: CASSDPGGTKNIQYF.

This clonotype has ten or more counts. The chain recombines TRBV12-3 or TRBV12-4 with TRBJ1-2; 7 nucleotides agree with TRBD1. The trim removed 5 bases at V and 4 bases at J, leaving 4 bases unmatched. This CDR3 is built from 13 residues. The CDR3 region has the DNA TGTGCCAGCAGTACCGGGACAGCCTATGGCTACACCTTC. This sequence encodes CASSTGTAYGYTF.

This clonotype has more than one count but fewer than ten. The J gene is TRBJ2-1, the V gene TRBV4-1; tentatively, D is TRBD2 (5 bases). Germline CDR1 MGHRA, CDR2 YSYEKL. V lost 0 bases and J 7 bases, leaving 22 bases between the germline ends. The CDR3 extends over 18 amino acids. The CDR3 region has the DNA TGCGCCAGCAGCCAAGAGGGCGGACTTCTTGGTGGGTCGAATGAGCAGTTCTTC. Translating it yields CASSQEGGLLGGSNEQFF.

In its sample, this clonotype was seen a few times. The chain combines TRBV4-1 with TRBJ1-1; 7 bases line up with TRBD1. The CDR3 loop spans 16 amino acids. The ends lost 3 bases at V and 1 base at J; junction bases unmatched: 8. Germline V gene lookup returns CDR1 MGHRA and CDR2 YSYEKL. The CDR3 coding sequence is TGCGCCAGCAGCCAGAGTACAGGGGCGGGGAACACTGAAGCTTTCTTT. Translated, it gives CASSQSTGAGNTEAFF.

This clonotype was detected ten times or more. The chain couples TRBV5-1 to TRBJ2-1; D is possibly TRBD2 (6 bases). In germline, CDR1 is SGHRS, CDR2 YFSETQ. The V end lost 0 bases, the J end lost 6 bases, and 16 bases lay between the germline ends. This CDR3 contains 16 residues. The CDR3 reads CASSLESRDSPNEQFF. In nucleotides, the CDR3 is TGCGCCAGCAGCTTGGAAAGTAGGGACTCCCCCAATGAGCAGTTCTTC.

Of note for this clonotype: Being one base from a much bigger clone, this may be a read error. This chain links TRBV7-3 with TRBJ2-1; 10 positions agree with TRBD2. Judging by the DNA end, TRBJ2-7 fits better; the J call may be wrong. Germline lookup yields CDR1 SGHTA and CDR2 FQGTGA. CDR3 length: 15 amino acids. CDR3 nucleotide sequence: TGTGCCAGCAGCTTACTAGCGGGGGTGATCAATGAGCAGTACTTC. Translated: CASSLLAGVINEQYF.

This chain joins TRBV20-1 and TRBJ2-1, with 8 bases aligning to TRBD2. V lost 5 bases and J lost 3; bases outside the gene matches: 12. The germline V gene encodes CDR1 DFQATT and CDR2 SNEGSKA (reference sequence). The CDR3 has 16 amino acids. The CDR3 here is CSAADLGSGNYNEQFF. The CDR3, as DNA: TGCAGTGCTGCCGACCTGGGTAGCGGGAACTACAATGAGCAGTTCTTC.

This clonotype was counted between two and nine times. J is TRBJ1-5 and V is TRBV10-3; D is uncertain. V lost 2 bases, J lost 2 bases, and 7 bases lay in between. Germline V gene sequence: CDR1 ENHRY, CDR2 SYGVKD. This CDR3 region has 14 residues. The DNA for the CDR3 is TGTGCCATCAGTGAGGAAGGAGGCAATCAGCCCCAGCATTTT. Its translation: CAISEEGGNQPQHF.

This clonotype has just a few counts. The chain combines TRBV5-1 with TRBJ2-5, with 7 bases matching TRBD1. The CDR3 consists of 15 residues. Germline CDR1 and CDR2: SGHRS and YFSETQ. V shed 0 bases, J shed 1 base, and the junction held 3 bases outside the gene matches. The CDR3 loop reads CASSLGTGPQETQYF. The CDR3 DNA follows: TGCGCCAGCAGCTTGGGGACAGGACCCCAAGAGACCCAGTACTTC.

The chain joins TRBV12-3 or TRBV12-4 to TRBJ2-3, with D possibly being TRBD2 (6 bases). This CDR3 has 14 amino acids. V was pared by 5 bases and J by 2 bases, with 11 bases between. CDR3 nucleotides: TGTGCCAGCAGTACCAAGCGGGCCACAGATACGCAGTATTTT. Translation: CASSTKRATDTQYF.

This clonotype was found many times. The chain carries TRBV7-2 and TRBJ2-7, with 10 bases fitting TRBD1. The CDR3 loop spans 15 amino acids. The V and J ends lost 4 bases and 4 bases, in that order; junction bases with no gene match: 7. Per germline, CDR1 SGHTA and CDR2 FQGNSA. Here the CDR3 reads CASSSTGTGVYEQYF. CDR3 DNA sequence: TGTGCCAGCAGCTCCACAGGGACAGGGGTATACGAGCAGTACTTC.

The chain recombines TRBV7-8 with TRBJ2-3, with D perhaps TRBD1 (5 bases). The germline CDR1 and CDR2 sequences are SGHVS and FQNEAQ. The V end lost 5 bases, the J end lost 2 bases, and 11 bases lay between the germline ends. CDR3 size: 14 residues. The CDR3 is CASSRGRNTDTQYF. CDR3 coding DNA: TGTGCCAGCAGCAGGGGCAGAAACACAGATACGCAGTATTTT.